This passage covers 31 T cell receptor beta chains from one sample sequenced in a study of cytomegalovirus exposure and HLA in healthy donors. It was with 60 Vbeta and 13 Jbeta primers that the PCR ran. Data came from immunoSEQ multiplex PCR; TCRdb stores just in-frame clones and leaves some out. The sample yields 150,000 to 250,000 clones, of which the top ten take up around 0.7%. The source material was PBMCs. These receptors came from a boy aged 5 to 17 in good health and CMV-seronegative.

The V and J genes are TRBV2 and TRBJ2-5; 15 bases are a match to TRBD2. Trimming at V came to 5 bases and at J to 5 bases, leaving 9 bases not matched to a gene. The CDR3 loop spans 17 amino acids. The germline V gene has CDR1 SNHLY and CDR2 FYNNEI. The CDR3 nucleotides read TGTGCCAGCAGTCGATCGGGACTAGCGGGGGGTTTCGAGACCCAGTACTTC. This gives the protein CASSRSGLAGGFETQYF.

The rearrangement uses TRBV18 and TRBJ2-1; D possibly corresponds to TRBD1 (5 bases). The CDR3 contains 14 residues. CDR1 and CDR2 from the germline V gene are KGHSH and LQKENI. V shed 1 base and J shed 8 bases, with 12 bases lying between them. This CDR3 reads CASSPLRQGDEQFF. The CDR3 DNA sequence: TGTGCCAGCTCACCACTACGGCAGGGCGATGAGCAGTTCTTC.

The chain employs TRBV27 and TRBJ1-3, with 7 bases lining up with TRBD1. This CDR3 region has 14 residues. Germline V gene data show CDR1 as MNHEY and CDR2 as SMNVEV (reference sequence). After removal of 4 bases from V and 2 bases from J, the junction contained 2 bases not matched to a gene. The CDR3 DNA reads TGTGCCAGCAGTTCAGGGGGTGCTGGAAACACCATATATTTT. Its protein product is CASSSGGAGNTIYF.

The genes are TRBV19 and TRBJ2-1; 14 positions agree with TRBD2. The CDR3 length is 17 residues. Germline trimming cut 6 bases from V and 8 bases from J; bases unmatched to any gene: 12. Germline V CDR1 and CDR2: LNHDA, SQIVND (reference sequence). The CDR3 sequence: CASSPNYAGLAGDEQFF. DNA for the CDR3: TGTGCCAGTAGCCCTAACTACGCGGGACTAGCGGGGGATGAGCAGTTCTTC.

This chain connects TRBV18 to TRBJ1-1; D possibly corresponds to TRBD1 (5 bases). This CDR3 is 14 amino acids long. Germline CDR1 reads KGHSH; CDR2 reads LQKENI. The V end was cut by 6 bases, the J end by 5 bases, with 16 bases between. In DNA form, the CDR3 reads TGTGCCAGCTCCCCAACATATGCAGGGACTGAAGCTTTCTTT. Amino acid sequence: CASSPTYAGTEAFF.

The CDR3 sequence is CAWSVMSGGGYEQFF. As DNA, the CDR3 is TGTGCCTGGAGTGTAATGAGCGGGGGGGGGTATGAGCAGTTCTTC. The chain links TRBV30 to TRBJ2-1, with TRBD2 matching 10 bases. The CDR3 covers 15 residues. V was pared by 0 bases and J by 8 bases, with 7 bases of the junction left unmatched. Per the germline V gene, CDR1 is GTSNPN and CDR2 is SVGIG (reference sequence).

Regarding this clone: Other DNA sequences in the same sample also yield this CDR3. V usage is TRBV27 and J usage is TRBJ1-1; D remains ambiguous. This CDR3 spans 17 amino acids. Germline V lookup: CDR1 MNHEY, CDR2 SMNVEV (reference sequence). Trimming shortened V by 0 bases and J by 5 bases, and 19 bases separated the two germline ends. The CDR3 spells CASSLSAGAQRRTEAFF. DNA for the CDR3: TGTGCCAGCAGTTTATCAGCGGGAGCTCAACGGCGAACTGAAGCTTTCTTT.

The CDR3 coding sequence is TGTGCCAGCAGCTGGATGACAGGGGGGAAGGACACTGAAGCTTTCTTT. Translated: CASSWMTGGKDTEAFF. The chain joins TRBV11-2 to TRBJ1-1; 9 bases match TRBD1. Trimming removed 4 bases from V and 3 bases from J; junction bases left unmatched: 9. CDR3 size: 16 residues. The germline CDR1 and CDR2 sequences are SGHAT and FQNNGV.

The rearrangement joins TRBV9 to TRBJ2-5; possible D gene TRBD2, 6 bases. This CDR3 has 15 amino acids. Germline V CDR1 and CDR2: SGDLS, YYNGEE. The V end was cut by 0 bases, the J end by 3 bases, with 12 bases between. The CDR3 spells CASSVVSGGKETQYF. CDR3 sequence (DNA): TGTGCCAGCAGCGTAGTATCTGGGGGGAAAGAGACCCAGTACTTC.

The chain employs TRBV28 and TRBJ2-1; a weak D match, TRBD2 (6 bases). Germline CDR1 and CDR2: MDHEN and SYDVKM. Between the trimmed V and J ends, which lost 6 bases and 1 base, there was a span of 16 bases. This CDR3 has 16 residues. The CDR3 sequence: CASSPTLALSYNEQFF. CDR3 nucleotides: TGTGCCAGCAGCCCTACCCTAGCGCTTTCCTACAATGAGCAGTTCTTC.

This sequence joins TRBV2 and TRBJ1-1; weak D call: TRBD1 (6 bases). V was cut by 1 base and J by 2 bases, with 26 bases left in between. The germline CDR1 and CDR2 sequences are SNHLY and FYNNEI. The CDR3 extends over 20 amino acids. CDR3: CASSEVVLWGQHSLNTEAFF. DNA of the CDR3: TGTGCCAGCAGTGAAGTTGTCCTTTGGGGACAACACTCGCTAAACACTGAAGCTTTCTTT.

CDR3 coding DNA: TGTGCCAGCGCAACCTCGGAGAGTCCAGATACGCAGTATTTT. Translation gives CASATSESPDTQYF. This chain uses TRBV18 with TRBJ2-3; no clear D. V was pared by 8 bases and J by 4 bases, with 16 bases between. Germline lookup yields CDR1 KGHSH and CDR2 LQKENI. The CDR3 is 14 residues long.

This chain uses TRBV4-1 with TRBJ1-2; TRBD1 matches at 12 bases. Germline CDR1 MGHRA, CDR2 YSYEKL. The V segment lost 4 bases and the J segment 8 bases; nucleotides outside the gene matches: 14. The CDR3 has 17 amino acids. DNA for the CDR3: TGCGCCAGCAGCCCTCCTCGGGACAGGGGGCCGGTGAGGGGCTACACCTTC. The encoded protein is CASSPPRDRGPVRGYTF.

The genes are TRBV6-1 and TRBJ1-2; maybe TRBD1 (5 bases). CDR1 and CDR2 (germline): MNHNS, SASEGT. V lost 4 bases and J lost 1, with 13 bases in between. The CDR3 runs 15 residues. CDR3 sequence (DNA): TGTGCCAGCAGTGGAGCCGGGGGTATTAACTATGGCTACACCTTC. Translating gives CASSGAGGINYGYTF.

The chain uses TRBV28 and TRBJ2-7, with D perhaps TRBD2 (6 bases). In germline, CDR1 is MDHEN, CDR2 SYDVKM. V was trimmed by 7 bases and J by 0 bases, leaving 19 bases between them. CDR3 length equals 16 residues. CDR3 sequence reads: CASNPLTSWSSYEQYF. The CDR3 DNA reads TGTGCCAGCAACCCCTTGACTAGTTGGAGCTCCTACGAGCAGTACTTC. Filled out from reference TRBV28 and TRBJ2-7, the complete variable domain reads DVKVTQSSRYLVKRTGEKVFLECVQDMDHENMFWYRQDPGLGLRLIYFSYDVKMKEKGDIPEGYSVSREKKERFSLILESASTNQTSMYLCASNPLTSWSSYEQYFGPGTRLTVT.

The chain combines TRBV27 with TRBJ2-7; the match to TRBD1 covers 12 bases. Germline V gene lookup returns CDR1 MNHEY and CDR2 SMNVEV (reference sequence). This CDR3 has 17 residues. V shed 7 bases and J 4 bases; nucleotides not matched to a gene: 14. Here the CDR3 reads CASTSLLRDRGPYEQYF. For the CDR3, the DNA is TGTGCCAGCACCTCACTACTCCGGGACAGGGGGCCGTACGAGCAGTACTTC.

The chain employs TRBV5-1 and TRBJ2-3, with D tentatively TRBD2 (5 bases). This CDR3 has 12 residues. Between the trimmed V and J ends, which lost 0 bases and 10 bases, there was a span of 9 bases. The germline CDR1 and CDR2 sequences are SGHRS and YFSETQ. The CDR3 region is CASSLAEGAQYF. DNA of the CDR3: TGCGCCAGCAGCTTGGCCGAGGGTGCGCAGTATTTT.

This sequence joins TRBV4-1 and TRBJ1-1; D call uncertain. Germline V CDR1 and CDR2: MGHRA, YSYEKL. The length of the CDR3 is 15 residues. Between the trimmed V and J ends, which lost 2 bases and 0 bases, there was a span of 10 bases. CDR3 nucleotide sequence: TGCGCCAGCAGCCAACCCGTCAGCGTGAACACTGAAGCTTTCTTT. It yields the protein CASSQPVSVNTEAFF.

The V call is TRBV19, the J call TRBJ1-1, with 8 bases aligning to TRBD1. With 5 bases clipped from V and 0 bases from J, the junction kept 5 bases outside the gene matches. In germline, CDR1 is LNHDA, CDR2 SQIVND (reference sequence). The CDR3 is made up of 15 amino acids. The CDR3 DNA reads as TGTGCCAGTAGTGACAGGGGCTTAATGAACACTGAAGCTTTCTTT. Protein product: CASSDRGLMNTEAFF.

The DNA for the CDR3 is TGTGCCAGCAGCTCCGGGACACAGAAGTCAGGGACCCAGTACTTC. Its translation is CASSSGTQKSGTQYF. The chain carries TRBV7-8 and TRBJ2-5, with D perhaps matching TRBD1 (6 bases). The CDR3 totals 15 residues. Germline CDR1 is SGHVS and CDR2 is FQNEAQ. Between the trimmed V and J ends, which lost 4 bases and 7 bases, there was a span of 19 bases.

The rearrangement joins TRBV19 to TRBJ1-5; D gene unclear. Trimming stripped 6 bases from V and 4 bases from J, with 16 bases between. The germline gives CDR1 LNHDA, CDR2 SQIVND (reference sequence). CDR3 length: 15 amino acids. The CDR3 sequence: CASSLGSEGNQPQHF. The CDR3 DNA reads TGTGCCAGTAGCCTGGGCAGCGAGGGAAATCAGCCCCAGCATTTT.

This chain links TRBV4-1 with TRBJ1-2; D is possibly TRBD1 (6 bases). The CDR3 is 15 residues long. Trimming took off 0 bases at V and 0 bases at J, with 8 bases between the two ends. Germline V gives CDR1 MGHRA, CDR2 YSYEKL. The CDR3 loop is CASSQDRGANYGYTF. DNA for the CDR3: TGCGCCAGCAGCCAAGACAGGGGAGCTAACTATGGCTACACCTTC.

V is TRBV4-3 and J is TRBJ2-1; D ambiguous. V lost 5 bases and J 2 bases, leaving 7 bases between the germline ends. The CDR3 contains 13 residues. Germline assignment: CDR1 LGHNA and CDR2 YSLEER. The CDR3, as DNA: TGCGCCAGCAGCGGGCGAACCTACAATGAGCAGTTCTTC. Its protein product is CASSGRTYNEQFF.

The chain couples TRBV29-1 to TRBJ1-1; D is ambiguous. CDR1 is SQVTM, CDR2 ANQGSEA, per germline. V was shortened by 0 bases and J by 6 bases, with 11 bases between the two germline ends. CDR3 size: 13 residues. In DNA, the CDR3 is TGCAGCGTTGAAGATGCGGTGACGGCTGAAGCTTTCTTT. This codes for CSVEDAVTAEAFF.

The CDR3 is CASSEEVGANYGYTF. CDR3 DNA: TGTGCCAGCAGTGAAGAGGTAGGGGCTAACTATGGCTACACCTTC. V and J are TRBV25-1 and TRBJ1-2, with D perhaps matching TRBD1 (5 bases). The germline CDR1 and CDR2 sequences are MGHDK and SYGVNS. Trimming removed 2 bases from V and 0 bases from J, with 10 bases in between. The CDR3 is 15 amino acids.

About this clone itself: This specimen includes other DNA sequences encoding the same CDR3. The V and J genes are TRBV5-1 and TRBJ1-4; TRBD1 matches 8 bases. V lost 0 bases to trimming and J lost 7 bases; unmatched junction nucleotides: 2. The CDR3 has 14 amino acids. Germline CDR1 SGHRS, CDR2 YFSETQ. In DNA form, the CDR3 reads TGCGCCAGCAGCTTGGAACAGGGGGGTGAAAAACTGTTTTTT. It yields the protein CASSLEQGGEKLFF. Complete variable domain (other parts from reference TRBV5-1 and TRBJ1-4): KAGVTQTPRYLIKTRGQQVTLSCSPISGHRSVSWYQQTPGQGLQFLFEYFSETQRNKGNFPGRFSGRQFSNSRSEMNVSTLELGDSALYLCASSLEQGGEKLFFGSGTQLSVL.

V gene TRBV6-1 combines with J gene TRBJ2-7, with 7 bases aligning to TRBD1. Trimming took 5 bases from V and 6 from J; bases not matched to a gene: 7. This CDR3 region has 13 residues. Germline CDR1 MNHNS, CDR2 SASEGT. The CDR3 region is CASSLQGYSEQYF. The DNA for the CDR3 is TGTGCCAGCAGTTTACAGGGGTACAGCGAGCAGTACTTC.

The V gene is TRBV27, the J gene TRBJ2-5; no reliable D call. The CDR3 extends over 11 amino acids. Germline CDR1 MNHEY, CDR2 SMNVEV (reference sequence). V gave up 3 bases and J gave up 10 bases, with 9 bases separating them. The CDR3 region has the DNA TGTGCCAGCAGTTTGGGTGAGGACCAGTACTTC. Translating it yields CASSLGEDQYF.

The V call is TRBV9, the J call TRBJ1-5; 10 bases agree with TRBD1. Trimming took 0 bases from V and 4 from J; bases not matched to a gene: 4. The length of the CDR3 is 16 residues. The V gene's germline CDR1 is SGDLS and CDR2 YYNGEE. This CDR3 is CASSVGVGQGNQPQHF. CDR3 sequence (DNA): TGTGCCAGCAGCGTAGGGGTGGGACAGGGGAATCAGCCCCAGCATTTT.

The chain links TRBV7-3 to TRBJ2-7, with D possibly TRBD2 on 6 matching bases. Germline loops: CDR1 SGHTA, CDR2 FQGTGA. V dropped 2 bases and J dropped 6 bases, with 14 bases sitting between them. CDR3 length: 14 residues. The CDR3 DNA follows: TGTGCCAGCAGCTTAGTCTTCGGGGGTAGCGAGCAGTACTTC. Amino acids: CASSLVFGGSEQYF.

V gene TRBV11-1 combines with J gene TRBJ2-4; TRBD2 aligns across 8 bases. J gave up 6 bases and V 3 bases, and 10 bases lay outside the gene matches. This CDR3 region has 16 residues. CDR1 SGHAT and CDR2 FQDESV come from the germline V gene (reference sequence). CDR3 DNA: TGTGCCAGCAGCTTTGGAGCGGGGGACCTAAGAAACATTCAGTACTTC. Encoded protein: CASSFGAGDLRNIQYF.